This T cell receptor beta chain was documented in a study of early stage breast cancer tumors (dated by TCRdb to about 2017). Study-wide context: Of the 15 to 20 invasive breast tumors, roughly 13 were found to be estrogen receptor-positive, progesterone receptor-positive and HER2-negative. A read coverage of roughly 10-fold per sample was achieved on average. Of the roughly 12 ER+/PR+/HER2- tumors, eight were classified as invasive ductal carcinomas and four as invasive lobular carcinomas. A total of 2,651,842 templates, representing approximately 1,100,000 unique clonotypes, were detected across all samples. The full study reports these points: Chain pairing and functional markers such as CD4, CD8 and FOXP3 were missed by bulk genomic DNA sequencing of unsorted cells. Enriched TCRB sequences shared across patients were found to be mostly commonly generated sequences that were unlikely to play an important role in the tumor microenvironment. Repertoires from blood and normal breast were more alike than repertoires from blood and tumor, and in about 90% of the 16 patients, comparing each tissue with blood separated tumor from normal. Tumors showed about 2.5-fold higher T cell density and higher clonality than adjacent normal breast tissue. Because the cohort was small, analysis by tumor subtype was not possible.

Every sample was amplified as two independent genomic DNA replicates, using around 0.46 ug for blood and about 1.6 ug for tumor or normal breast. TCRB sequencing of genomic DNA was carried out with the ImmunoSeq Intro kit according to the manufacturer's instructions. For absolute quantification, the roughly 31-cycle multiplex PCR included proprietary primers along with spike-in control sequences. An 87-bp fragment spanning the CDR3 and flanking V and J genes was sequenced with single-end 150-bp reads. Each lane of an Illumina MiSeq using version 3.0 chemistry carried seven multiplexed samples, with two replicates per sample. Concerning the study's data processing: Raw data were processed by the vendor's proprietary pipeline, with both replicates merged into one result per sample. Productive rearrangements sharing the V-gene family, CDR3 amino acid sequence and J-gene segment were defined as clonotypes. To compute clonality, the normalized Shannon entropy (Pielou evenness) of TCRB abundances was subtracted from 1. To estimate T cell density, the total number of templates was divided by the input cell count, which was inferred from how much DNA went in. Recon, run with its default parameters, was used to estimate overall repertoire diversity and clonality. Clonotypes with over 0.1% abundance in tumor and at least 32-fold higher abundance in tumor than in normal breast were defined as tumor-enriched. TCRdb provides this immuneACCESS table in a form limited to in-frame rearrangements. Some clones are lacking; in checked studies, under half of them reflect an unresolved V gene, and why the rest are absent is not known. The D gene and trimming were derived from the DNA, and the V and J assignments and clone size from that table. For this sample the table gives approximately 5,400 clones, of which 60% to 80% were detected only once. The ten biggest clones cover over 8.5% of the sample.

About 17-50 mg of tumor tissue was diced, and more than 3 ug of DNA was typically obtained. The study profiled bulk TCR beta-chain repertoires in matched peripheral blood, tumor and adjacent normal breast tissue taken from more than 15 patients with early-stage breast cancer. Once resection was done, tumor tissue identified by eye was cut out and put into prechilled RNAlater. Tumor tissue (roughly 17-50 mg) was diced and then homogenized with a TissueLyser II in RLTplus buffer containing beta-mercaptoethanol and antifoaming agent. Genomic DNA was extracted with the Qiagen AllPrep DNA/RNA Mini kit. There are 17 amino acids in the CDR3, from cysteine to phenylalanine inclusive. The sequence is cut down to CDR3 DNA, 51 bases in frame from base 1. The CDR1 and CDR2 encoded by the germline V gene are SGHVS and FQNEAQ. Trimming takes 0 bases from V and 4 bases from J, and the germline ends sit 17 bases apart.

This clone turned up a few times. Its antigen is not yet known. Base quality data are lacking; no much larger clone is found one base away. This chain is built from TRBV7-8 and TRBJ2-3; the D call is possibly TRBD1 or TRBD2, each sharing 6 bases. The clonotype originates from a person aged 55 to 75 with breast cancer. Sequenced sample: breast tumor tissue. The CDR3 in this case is CASSLAGGTLSPDTQYF. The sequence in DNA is TGTGCCAGCAGCTTAGCGGGGGGCACCTTGAGCCCAGATACGCAGTATTTT.